This record concerns one T cell receptor beta chain sequence. The antigen remains undetermined. This sample is drawn from a study of T-cell memory formation after mild COVID-19. The study's findings and limits: CD4/CD8 balance held among clones contracting day 15 to 85, and later expanders leaned CD4+. Detection of some responders pre-infection suggested pre-existing cross-reactive memory T cells participated.

Trimming cost V 5 bases and J 7 bases, with 17 bases left between them. The CDR3 runs 14 residues. Germline values: CDR1 SGHTA, CDR2 FQGTGA. TCRdb fed the 5' RACE reads into MiXCR, producing one record per CDR3 protein. The table lists about 110,000 distinct CDR3 sequences, over 15% of them singletons, with roughly 6% in the top ten. This rearrangement joins TRBV7-3 to TRBJ1-2; the D gene is possibly TRBD1 (5 bases). Sequenced material: PBMCs or a T cell subset sorted from them (not recorded which). This receptor was identified in a man between 18 and 35 years old who had mild COVID-19 (a few samples of this study predate the infection). Cell type and time point are not known. CDR3 residues: CASSPGAGRSGYTF. The CDR3 DNA follows: TGTGCCAGCAGCCCTGGGGCAGGGAGGAGTGGCTACACCTTC. Combining the CDR3 with reference TRBV7-3 and TRBJ1-2 gives the whole variable domain GAGVSQTPSNKVTEKGKYVELRCDPISGHTALYWYRQSLGQGPEFLIYFQGTGAADDSGLPNDRFFAVRPEGSVSTLKIQRTERGDSAVYLCASSPGAGRSGYTFGSGTRLTVV.